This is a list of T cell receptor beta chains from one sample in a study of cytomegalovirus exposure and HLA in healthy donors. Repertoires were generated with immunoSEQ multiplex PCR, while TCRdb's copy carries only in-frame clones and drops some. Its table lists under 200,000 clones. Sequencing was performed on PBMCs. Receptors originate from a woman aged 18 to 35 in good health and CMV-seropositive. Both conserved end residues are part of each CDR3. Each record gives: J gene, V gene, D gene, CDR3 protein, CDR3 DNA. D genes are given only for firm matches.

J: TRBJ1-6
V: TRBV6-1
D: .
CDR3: CASRVARSYNSPLHF
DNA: TGTGCCAGCCGTGTGGCCAGGTCCTATAATTCACCCCTCCACTTT

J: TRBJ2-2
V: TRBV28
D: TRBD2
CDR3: CASISGGNTGELFF
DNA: TGTGCCAGCATAAGCGGGGGGAACACCGGGGAGCTGTTTTTT

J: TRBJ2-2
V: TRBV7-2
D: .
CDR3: CASSFDRATGELFF
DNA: TGTGCCAGCAGCTTCGACAGAGCCACCGGGGAGCTGTTTTTT

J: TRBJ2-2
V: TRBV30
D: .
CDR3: CAWTTNTGELFF
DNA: TGTGCCTGGACCACGAACACCGGGGAGCTGTTTTTT

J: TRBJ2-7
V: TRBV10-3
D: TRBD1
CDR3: CAISDRGPDEQYF
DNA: TGTGCCATCAGTGACAGGGGGCCAGACGAGCAGTACTTC

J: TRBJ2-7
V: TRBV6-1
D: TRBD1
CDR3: CASQTGTGAYEQYF
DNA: TGTGCCAGCCAGACAGGGACAGGGGCCTACGAGCAGTACTTC

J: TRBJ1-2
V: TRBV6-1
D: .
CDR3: CASSEVGGRGGYTF
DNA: TGTGCCAGCAGTGAAGTGGGGGGGCGCGGTGGCTACACCTTC

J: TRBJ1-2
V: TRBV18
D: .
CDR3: CASSPRSGLQWVHGYTF
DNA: TGTGCCAGCTCACCACGTTCAGGCCTACAGTGGGTTCATGGCTACACCTTC

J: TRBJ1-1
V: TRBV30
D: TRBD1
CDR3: CAWSGTGGTEAFF
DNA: TGTGCCTGGAGTGGGACAGGAGGAACTGAAGCTTTCTTT

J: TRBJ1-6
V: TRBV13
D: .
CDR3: CASSFGVAGSPLHF
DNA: TGTGCCAGCAGCTTTGGTGTGGCCGGGTCACCCCTCCACTTT

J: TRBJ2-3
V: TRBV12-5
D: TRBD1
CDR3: CASGRPGTGLYF
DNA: TGTGCTAGTGGCCGCCCCGGGACAGGTCTGTATTTT

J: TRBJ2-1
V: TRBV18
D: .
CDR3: CASSPRETQGGEQFF
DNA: TGTGCCAGCTCACCACGGGAGACCCAGGGAGGTGAGCAGTTCTTC

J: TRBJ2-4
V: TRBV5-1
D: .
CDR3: CASSPSGGNIQYF
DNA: TGCGCCAGCAGCCCCTCAGGAGGCAACATTCAGTACTTC

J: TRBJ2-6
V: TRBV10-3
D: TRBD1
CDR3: CAIKRDRGFSASGANVLTF
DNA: TGTGCCATCAAGAGGGACAGGGGGTTCTCCGCCTCTGGGGCCAACGTCCTGACTTTC

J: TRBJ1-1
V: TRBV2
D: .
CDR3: CASNPDRNTEAFF
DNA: TGTGCCAGCAACCCGGACAGGAACACTGAAGCTTTCTTT

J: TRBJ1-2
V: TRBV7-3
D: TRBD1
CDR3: CASSPVPRDRGQNYGYTF
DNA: TGTGCCAGCAGCCCTGTCCCCCGAGACAGGGGGCAAAACTATGGCTACACCTTC

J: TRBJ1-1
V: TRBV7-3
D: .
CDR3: CASSLTPGGTEAFF
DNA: TGTGCCAGCAGCTTAACACCAGGAGGCACTGAAGCTTTCTTT

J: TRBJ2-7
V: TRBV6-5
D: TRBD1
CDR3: CASSQAGTGMKEQYF
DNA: TGTGCCAGCAGCCAAGCCGGGACAGGTATGAAGGAGCAGTACTTC

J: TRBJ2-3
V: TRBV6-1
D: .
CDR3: CASRDRFTDTQYF
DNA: TGTGCCAGCAGAGACAGATTCACAGATACGCAGTATTTT

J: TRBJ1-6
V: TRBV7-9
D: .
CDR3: CASSLDGGLHF
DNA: TGTGCCAGCAGCTTAGACGGGGGTTTGCACTTT